This entry features one TCR beta chain sequence. Its specificity is unknown. Distinct nucleotide sequences in the sample also encode this CDR3. Splitting of each subset's genomic DNA was done evenly across several immunoSEQ plates. The data were produced by immunoSEQ multiplex PCR, yet TCRdb's version contains in-frame clones alone and is incomplete. The sample consists of about 1,800,000 clones, just under 95% of them appearing once. The V gene's germline CDR1 is MNHEY and CDR2 SMNVEV (reference sequence). The V end was cut by 2 bases, the J end by 5 bases, with 7 bases between. The CDR3 is 13 amino acids. The sample belongs to a study of shared clonotypes between healthy human individuals. Study findings and constraints: Tissues were not sampled, only blood, and their repertoires likely differ. Of the naive CD4 clonotypes, around 4.9% were shared across four donors.

Positively selected for CCR7, the CD45RO-negative cells used as naive CD8 cells excluded terminally differentiated effector memory CD45RA+ cells. Donors were healthy HIV-negative adults without recently reported acute infections or vaccinations. V and J are TRBV27 and TRBJ1-5; D gene unclear. Material: naive CD8+ T cells sorted from blood. This sequence originates from a man younger than 35 in good health. Here the CDR3 DNA reads TGTGCCAGCAGTTTAATTGGGGATCAGCCCCAGCATTTT. It encodes CASSLIGDQPQHF.